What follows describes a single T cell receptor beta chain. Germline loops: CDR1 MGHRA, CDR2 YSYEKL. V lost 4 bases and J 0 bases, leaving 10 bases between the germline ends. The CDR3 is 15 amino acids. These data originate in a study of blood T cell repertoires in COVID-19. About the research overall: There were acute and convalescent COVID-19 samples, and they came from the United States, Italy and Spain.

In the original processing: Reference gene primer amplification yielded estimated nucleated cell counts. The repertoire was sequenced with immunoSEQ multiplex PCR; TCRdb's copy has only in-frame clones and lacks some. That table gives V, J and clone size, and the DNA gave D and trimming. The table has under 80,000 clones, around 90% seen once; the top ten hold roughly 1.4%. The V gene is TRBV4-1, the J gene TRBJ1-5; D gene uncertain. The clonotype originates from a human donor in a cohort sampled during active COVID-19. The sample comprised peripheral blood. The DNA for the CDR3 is TGCGCCAGCAGCCCTAGTGGCACTAGCAATCAGCCCCAGCATTTT. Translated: CASSPSGTSNQPQHF.